The 27 T cell receptor beta chains in this list originate from one sample, sequenced in a study of T cells in localized non-small cell lung cancer. Sequencing used immunoSEQ multiplex PCR; TCRdb keeps in-frame clones, though not all of them. The sample includes fewer than 40,000 clones, 87% seen only once; the top ten take 15% to 20%. The material sequenced was peripheral blood mononuclear cells, taken before any cancer treatment. These receptors originate from a man aged 35-69 years with stage III lung adenocarcinoma.

The chain is built from TRBV7-8 and TRBJ2-5; a possible D gene is TRBD2 (5 bases). Trimming took off 4 bases at V and 5 bases at J, with 20 bases between the two ends. Germline-derived CDR1 and CDR2 are SGHVS and FQNEAQ. This CDR3 is 16 amino acids long. The CDR3 reads CASSYSSLGGAETQYF. DNA for the CDR3: TGTGCCAGCAGCTATTCATCTCTAGGAGGTGCTGAGACCCAGTACTTC.

This clone turned up a few times. The rearrangement joins TRBV28 to TRBJ1-6; D remains ambiguous. The V gene's germline CDR1 is MDHEN and CDR2 SYDVKM. The CDR3 is 13 amino acids. With 3 bases removed from V and 10 bases from J, the gap between germline ends came to 10 bases. CDR3 in DNA: TGTGCCAGCAGTTTGGGTGGAATATCACCCCTCCACTTT. This gives the protein CASSLGGISPLHF. Full variable domain (outside the CDR3, taken from reference TRBV28 and TRBJ1-6): DVKVTQSSRYLVKRTGEKVFLECVQDMDHENMFWYRQDPGLGLRLIYFSYDVKMKEKGDIPEGYSVSREKKERFSLILESASTNQTSMYLCASSLGGISPLHFGNGTRLTVT.

V is TRBV7-8 and J is TRBJ2-7; TRBD1 is a possible D gene (6 bases). The ends were cut back, 5 bases at V and 2 bases at J, with 16 bases in the middle. The CDR3 has 15 residues. Germline assignment: CDR1 SGHVS and CDR2 FQNEAQ. The CDR3 DNA is TGTGCCAGCAGCGCCGAGAGGGGGTCCCCCTACGAGCAGTACTTC. As protein: CASSAERGSPYEQYF.

In this sample, this clone turned up once. The chain carries TRBV18 and TRBJ1-4, with D possibly TRBD1 on 6 matching bases. V gave up 0 bases and J gave up 8 bases, with 16 bases separating them. Germline loops: CDR1 KGHSH, CDR2 LQKENI. This CDR3 has 16 amino acids. The CDR3 region is CASSPPKQGKREKLFF. The CDR3 DNA follows: TGTGCCAGCTCACCACCCAAACAGGGCAAGCGGGAAAAACTGTTTTTT.

This chain uses TRBV4-1 with TRBJ2-7; TRBD1 matches 8 bases. Per the germline V gene, CDR1 is MGHRA and CDR2 is YSYEKL. The CDR3 length is 16 residues. J gave up 4 bases and V 3 bases, and 11 bases lay outside the gene matches. The CDR3 DNA follows: TGCGCCAGCAGCCAGACAGAAGGACAGGGCTTGTACGAGCAGTACTTC. Its protein product is CASSQTEGQGLYEQYF.

The genes are TRBV5-1 and TRBJ2-7; D perhaps matches TRBD1 (5 bases). The V end was cut by 3 bases, the J end by 2 bases, with 24 bases between. This CDR3 region has 18 residues. Germline loops: CDR1 SGHRS, CDR2 YFSETQ. The CDR3 here is CASSSSLVQQDLAYEQYF. CDR3 sequence (DNA): TGCGCCAGCAGCTCCTCCCTCGTCCAACAGGACCTCGCCTACGAGCAGTACTTC.

The chain links TRBV19 to TRBJ1-2, with TRBD1 matching over 7 bases. The CDR3 sequence is 15 residues long. Trimming removed 6 bases from V and 6 bases from J; junction bases left unmatched: 13. CDR1 and CDR2 from the germline V gene are LNHDA and SQIVND (reference sequence). CDR3: CASSRQGGFSDGYTF. The DNA of the CDR3 is TGTGCCAGTAGCCGACAGGGTGGGTTCTCCGATGGCTACACCTTC. The full variable domain, completed using reference TRBV19 and TRBJ1-2, is DGGITQSPKYLFRKEGQNVTLSCEQNLNHDAMYWYRQDPGQGLRLIYYSQIVNDFQKGDIAEGYSVSREKKESFPLTVTSAQKNPTAFYLCASSRQGGFSDGYTFGSGTRLTVV.

The rearrangement joins TRBV5-1 to TRBJ2-5; perhaps TRBD2 as D (6 bases). The CDR3 extends over 16 amino acids. V lost 3 bases and J lost 0, with 15 bases in between. Germline loops: CDR1 SGHRS, CDR2 YFSETQ. CDR3 in DNA: TGCGCCAGCAGCTCCTTTAGCGGAAGTAACCAAGAGACCCAGTACTTC. Protein sequence: CASSSFSGSNQETQYF.

This chain uses TRBV19 with TRBJ2-7; 8 positions match TRBD2. Trimming took 4 bases from V and 5 from J; bases not matched to a gene: 13. This CDR3 has 16 amino acids. The germline gives CDR1 LNHDA, CDR2 SQIVND (reference sequence). DNA for the CDR3: TGTGCCAGTAGTACCTACAGGTCGGGGGGGGCCCACGAGCAGTACTTC. Translating gives CASSTYRSGGAHEQYF.

This chain connects TRBV11-2 to TRBJ1-1, with D perhaps TRBD1 (6 bases). Trimming shortened V by 1 base and J by 6 bases, and 12 bases separated the two germline ends. Germline values: CDR1 SGHAT, CDR2 FQNNGV. CDR3 size: 14 residues. CDR3 DNA sequence: TGTGCCAGCAGCTTAGTAGGACAGTCGTCTGAAGCTTTCTTT. This encodes CASSLVGQSSEAFF.

The rearrangement joins TRBV7-9 to TRBJ2-7; D is perhaps TRBD1 (5 bases). CDR3 length equals 14 residues. The ends were cut back, 7 bases at V and 0 bases at J, with 13 bases in the middle. Germline V gives CDR1 SEHNR, CDR2 FQNEAQ (reference sequence). This chain's CDR3 is CASTPGHRSYEQYF. Here the CDR3 DNA reads TGTGCCAGCACCCCCGGACACCGCTCCTACGAGCAGTACTTC.

Concerning this clone: The junction differs from germline at one of its ends, possibly a read error. The same CDR3 is also encoded by other DNA sequences in this sample. V usage is TRBV19 and J usage is TRBJ1-1; tentative D call: TRBD1 (5 bases). The length of the CDR3 is 14 residues. CDR1 is LNHDA and CDR2 is SQIVND in the germline V gene (reference sequence). CDR3 protein: CASSVQATLTEAFF. CDR3 nucleotide sequence: TGCGCCAGTAGTGTACAGGCAACTTTGACTGAAGCTTTCTTT.

The chain is built from TRBV19 and TRBJ2-5, with D perhaps matching TRBD2 (6 bases). Trimming took off 9 bases at V and 3 bases at J, with 17 bases between the two ends. This CDR3 is built from 14 residues. Germline V gene lookup returns CDR1 LNHDA and CDR2 SQIVND (reference sequence). In DNA, the CDR3 is TGTGCCAGCCGTTCGGGGCGGGGCGAAGAGACCCAGTACTTC. Translated, it gives CASRSGRGEETQYF.

In this sample, this clone turned up a few times. The V gene is TRBV10-3, the J gene TRBJ2-3, with 10 bases lining up with TRBD1. V dropped 0 bases and J dropped 2; count of bases not matched to a gene: 14. This CDR3 spans 20 amino acids. CDR1 and CDR2 (germline): ENHRY, SYGVKD. The CDR3 reads CAISESSTGGGYRFTDTQYF. The CDR3 coding sequence is TGTGCCATCAGTGAGTCGTCGACAGGGGGCGGGTATAGGTTCACAGATACGCAGTATTTT.

V is TRBV5-4 and J is TRBJ2-1, with 10 bases that match TRBD2. CDR1 and CDR2 (germline): SGHNT, YYREEE (reference sequence). V dropped 4 bases and J dropped 7; count of bases not matched to a gene: 14. This CDR3 has 17 amino acids. CDR3 region: CASSKSQERGGRNEQFF. Here the CDR3 DNA reads TGTGCCAGCAGCAAATCTCAAGAGCGGGGGGGCCGAAATGAGCAGTTCTTC.

The chain employs TRBV2 and TRBJ2-2; 7 bases align to TRBD1. V was clipped by 4 bases and J by 0 bases; unmatched bases: 2. The CDR3 is made up of 15 amino acids. Germline V gene data show CDR1 as SNHLY and CDR2 as FYNNEI. As DNA, the CDR3 is TGTGCCAGCAGTGGGGACAGTACGAACACCGGGGAGCTGTTTTTT. Its translation is CASSGDSTNTGELFF.

V gene TRBV7-2 combines with J gene TRBJ1-1; D not resolved. The V end lost 2 bases, the J end lost 0 bases, and 7 bases lay between the germline ends. The germline CDR1 and CDR2 sequences are SGHTA and FQGNSA. This CDR3 is built from 14 residues. The CDR3 reads CASSLRGMNTEAFF. The CDR3 region has the DNA TGTGCCAGCAGCTTAAGAGGGATGAACACTGAAGCTTTCTTT.

This clone has a handful of counts. The chain recombines TRBV5-1 with TRBJ1-6; D might be TRBD1 (5 bases). The CDR3 length is 13 residues. The V and J ends lost 1 base and 11 bases respectively, with 10 bases between them. Germline V gives CDR1 SGHRS, CDR2 YFSETQ. CDR3: CASSLSREAPLHF. Written as DNA, the CDR3 is TGCGCCAGCAGCTTGTCCAGGGAGGCACCCCTCCACTTT.

J is TRBJ1-6 and V is TRBV7-4, with D perhaps TRBD1 (5 bases). Trimming cost V 3 bases and J 2 bases, with 14 bases left between them. CDR1 and CDR2 from the germline V gene are SGHVT and SQSDAQ. This CDR3 contains 17 residues. The CDR3 protein is CASSLGLRGTYNSPLHF. Here the CDR3 DNA reads TGTGCCAGCAGCTTGGGGTTGAGGGGTACCTATAATTCACCCCTCCACTTT.

V is TRBV7-9 and J is TRBJ1-1, with D perhaps matching TRBD1 (5 bases). The CDR3 is 16 residues long. Trimming pared 1 base from V and 4 bases from J, leaving 16 bases between. Germline V gene data show CDR1 as SEHNR and CDR2 as FQNEAQ (reference sequence). The CDR3 DNA is TGTGCCAGCAGCTTAGAGAACATCTTAAGGGGCACTGAAGCTTTCTTT. As protein: CASSLENILRGTEAFF.

The chain uses TRBV7-3 and TRBJ2-3; 7 bases fit TRBD1. CDR3 size: 14 residues. With V trimmed by 5 bases and J by 1 base, 3 bases remained unmatched. Germline assignment: CDR1 SGHTA and CDR2 FQGTGA. CDR3 bases: TGTGCCAGCAGCGGGGACAGTCGCACAGATACGCAGTATTTT. Protein sequence: CASSGDSRTDTQYF.

The V gene is TRBV7-8, the J gene TRBJ2-7; D uncertain. Germline CDR1 SGHVS, CDR2 FQNEAQ. CDR3 size: 15 residues. V dropped 1 base and J dropped 0 bases, with 10 bases sitting between them. For the CDR3, the DNA is TGTGCCAGCAGCTTAGGTGTCGCGACCTCCTACGAGCAGTACTTC. Protein sequence: CASSLGVATSYEQYF.

The count of this clone is one. The chain uses TRBV9 and TRBJ2-1; 12 nucleotides line up with TRBD2. CDR1 is SGDLS, CDR2 YYNGEE, per germline. The CDR3 is made up of 15 amino acids. Trimming took 0 bases from V and 6 from J; bases not matched to a gene: 1. CDR3: CASSVVLAGGNEQFF. The CDR3 DNA reads TGTGCCAGCAGCGTAGTACTAGCGGGGGGCAATGAGCAGTTCTTC.

This CDR3 is CASSLVDSRSLHF. In nucleotides, the CDR3 is TGTGCCAGCAGTTTAGTGGACAGTCGGTCCCTCCACTTT. V and J are TRBV28 and TRBJ1-6; perhaps TRBD1 as D (6 bases). V was shortened by 2 bases and J by 14 bases, with 13 bases between the two germline ends. The CDR3 totals 13 residues. Looked up from germline, CDR1 is MDHEN and CDR2 is SYDVKM.

V usage is TRBV9 and J usage is TRBJ2-5, with TRBD1 as a possible D gene (6 bases). The germline V and J ends were trimmed by 1 base and 1 base, with 14 bases remaining between them. The CDR3 totals 16 residues. Per the germline V gene, CDR1 is SGDLS and CDR2 is YYNGEE. The CDR3 region is CASSVSGQTFQETQYF. CDR3 DNA: TGTGCCAGCAGCGTATCGGGACAAACTTTCCAAGAGACCCAGTACTTC.

The chain recombines TRBV6-1 with TRBJ1-2, with D uncertain. Germline loops: CDR1 MNHNS, CDR2 SASEGT. The CDR3 consists of 13 residues. V shed 7 bases and J shed 4 bases, with 13 bases lying between them. CDR3 in amino acids: CASTEGRSYGYTF. The CDR3 coding sequence is TGTGCCAGCACCGAGGGCAGGAGCTATGGCTACACCTTC.

This clone appeared a single time. This chain links TRBV5-6 with TRBJ2-5; D not resolved. Germline V gives CDR1 SGHDT, CDR2 YYEEEE. The length of the CDR3 is 13 residues. With 0 bases removed from V and 4 bases from J, the gap between germline ends came to 7 bases. CDR3 coding DNA: TGTGCCAGCAGCTTGGTCGATGCAGAGACCCAGTACTTC. This translates into CASSLVDAETQYF.